What follows are 3 T cell receptor beta chains derived from one specimen sequenced in a study of sequential checkpoint blockade in melanoma. As to treatment: randomized to nivolumab then ipilimumab (arm A) or the reverse (arm B). Clones were read by immunoSEQ multiplex PCR, and TCRdb kept only the in-frame ones, dropping some. The data hold about 18,000 clones, with 50% to 65% observed a single time. Material: CD8+ T cells sorted from blood (inferred from file names), obtained from a patient given nivolumab and ipilimumab in sequence. These receptors came from a human donor with melanoma.

This clone was seen a handful of times. V is TRBV29-1 and J is TRBJ1-2, with D possibly TRBD1 on 5 matching bases. The CDR3 contains 15 residues. The V gene lost 3 bases and the J gene lost 5 bases, with 19 bases spanning the gap. Germline lookup yields CDR1 SQVTM and CDR2 ANQGSEA. CDR3 protein: CSVDREGLGEYGYTF. The CDR3 region has the DNA TGCAGCGTTGATCGGGAGGGGTTGGGAGAATATGGCTACACCTTC.

This rearrangement joins TRBV19 to TRBJ2-7; 8 bases align to TRBD1. Germline V gene sequence: CDR1 LNHDA, CDR2 SQIVND (reference sequence). Losses at the gene ends were 5 bases for V and 4 bases for J; bases not matched to a gene: 16. This CDR3 contains 17 residues. The CDR3 loop is CASSLTGQGSRLYEQYF. CDR3 in DNA: TGTGCCAGTAGTCTAACTGGACAGGGAAGCCGACTATACGAGCAGTACTTC. The complete variable domain, with remaining parts taken from reference TRBV19 and TRBJ2-7, reads DGGITQSPKYLFRKEGQNVTLSCEQNLNHDAMYWYRQDPGQGLRLIYYSQIVNDFQKGDIAEGYSVSREKKESFPLTVTSAQKNPTAFYLCASSLTGQGSRLYEQYFGPGTRLTVT.

In this sample, this clone turned up a few times. The chain has TRBV5-1 and TRBJ2-3, with D possibly matching TRBD1 (6 bases). The V end was cut by 1 base, the J end by 2 bases, with 11 bases between. This CDR3 spans 15 amino acids. The germline V gene encodes CDR1 SGHRS and CDR2 YFSETQ. The CDR3 is CASSLNGQTTDTQYF. DNA for the CDR3: TGCGCCAGCAGCTTGAACGGACAGACCACAGATACGCAGTATTTT.